A selection of T cell receptor beta chains follows, all from one sample in a study of cytomegalovirus exposure and HLA in healthy donors. Sequenced by immunoSEQ multiplex PCR; TCRdb stores in-frame clones only, minus some. The table records about 250,000 clones, roughly 87% of them present only once. Sequencing used PBMCs. The receptor source for this set is a man in his late teens or twenties in good health and CMV-seropositive. CDR3s include the opening cysteine and the closing phenylalanine or tryptophan. A D gene is named only where the DNA matches it firmly. Only some rows state a clone size, as once, few, many or a class for expanded clones.

clone size: .
D gene: TRBD1
V gene: TRBV19
J gene: TRBJ2-7
CDR3 DNA: TGTGCCAGTAGTCCCGGACAGGGGGCGTATGAGCAGTACTTC
CDR3 protein: CASSPGQGAYEQYF

clone size: .
D gene: TRBD1
V gene: TRBV5-1
J gene: TRBJ2-2
CDR3 DNA: TGCGCCAGCAGCAGCAGGGTTTGGGGACAGGCGGTAAGGGAGCTGTTTTTT
CDR3 protein: CASSSRVWGQAVRELFF

clone size: .
D gene: TRBD2
V gene: TRBV4-3
J gene: TRBJ2-7
CDR3 DNA: TGCGCCAGCAGCCAATTTTTGCGGACTAGCGGTTCCTACGAGCAGTACTTC
CDR3 protein: CASSQFLRTSGSYEQYF

clone size: .
D gene: TRBD1
V gene: TRBV30
J gene: TRBJ1-4
CDR3 DNA: TGTGCCTGGAGCGGGACAGGGGGGTACGGTGAAAAACTGTTTTTT
CDR3 protein: CAWSGTGGYGEKLFF

clone size: .
D gene: .
V gene: TRBV5-1
J gene: TRBJ1-1
CDR3 DNA: TGCGCCAGCAGCCCCGGACTGGACACTGAAGCTTTCTTT
CDR3 protein: CASSPGLDTEAFF

clone size: .
D gene: .
V gene: TRBV7-6
J gene: TRBJ2-2
CDR3 DNA: TGTGCCAGCAGCTTAGAGGGCCGGGGCACCGGGGAGCTGTTTTTT
CDR3 protein: CASSLEGRGTGELFF

clone size: few
D gene: .
V gene: TRBV5-1
J gene: TRBJ1-2
CDR3 DNA: TGCGCCAGCAGCTTGGAGTCGCCTAACTATGGCTACACCTTC
CDR3 protein: CASSLESPNYGYTF

clone size: .
D gene: .
V gene: TRBV9
J gene: TRBJ1-3
CDR3 DNA: TGTGCCAGCAGCCAAGAGGGGGCTGGAAACACCATATATTTT
CDR3 protein: CASSQEGAGNTIYF

clone size: .
D gene: .
V gene: TRBV11-2
J gene: TRBJ2-7
CDR3 DNA: TGTGCCAGCCTGCAAGAGGTCCGTGGGGAGCAGTACTTC
CDR3 protein: CASLQEVRGEQYF

clone size: .
D gene: .
V gene: TRBV9
J gene: TRBJ2-1
CDR3 DNA: TGTGCCAGCAGCGTAGACTTCAGCTCCTACAATGAGCAGTTCTTC
CDR3 protein: CASSVDFSSYNEQFF

clone size: .
D gene: .
V gene: TRBV5-1
J gene: TRBJ2-3
CDR3 DNA: TGCGCCAGCAGCATTAGCGGAACGGGAGATAACACAGATACGCAGTATTTT
CDR3 protein: CASSISGTGDNTDTQYF

clone size: .
D gene: .
V gene: TRBV6-1
J gene: TRBJ2-7
CDR3 DNA: TGTGCCAGCAGTCCGACCCTAGCAGGCGAGCAGTACTTC
CDR3 protein: CASSPTLAGEQYF

clone size: .
D gene: TRBD1
V gene: TRBV28
J gene: TRBJ1-2
CDR3 DNA: TGTGCCAGCAGTCCAGGACAGGGGGTATGGGGTGGCTACACCTTC
CDR3 protein: CASSPGQGVWGGYTF

clone size: .
D gene: TRBD1
V gene: TRBV6-5
J gene: TRBJ1-1
CDR3 DNA: TGTGCCAGCAGTTACTCGTACAGGGGTGACACTGAAGCTTTCTTT
CDR3 protein: CASSYSYRGDTEAFF

clone size: .
D gene: TRBD2
V gene: TRBV2
J gene: TRBJ2-3
CDR3 DNA: TGTGCCAGCAGTGAAGAACTAGCGGGAGATACGCAGTATTTT
CDR3 protein: CASSEELAGDTQYF

clone size: .
D gene: .
V gene: TRBV18
J gene: TRBJ2-3
CDR3 DNA: TGTGCCAGCTCACCAAGCGGGTACGGCACAGATACGCAGTATTTT
CDR3 protein: CASSPSGYGTDTQYF

clone size: .
D gene: .
V gene: TRBV5-1
J gene: TRBJ2-5
CDR3 DNA: TGCGCCAGCACCTCCTGGGGCGGGGAGACCCAGTACTTC
CDR3 protein: CASTSWGGETQYF

clone size: few
D gene: .
V gene: TRBV9
J gene: TRBJ2-7
CDR3 DNA: TGTGCCAGCAGCGTAGAGGGACCTCCTTACGAGCAGTACTTC
CDR3 protein: CASSVEGPPYEQYF

clone size: .
D gene: .
V gene: TRBV6-5
J gene: TRBJ2-1
CDR3 DNA: TGTGCCAGCAGTTACTCCCGGGGTTCCTACAATGAGCAGTTCTTC
CDR3 protein: CASSYSRGSYNEQFF

clone size: .
D gene: .
V gene: TRBV6-1
J gene: TRBJ1-1
CDR3 DNA: TGTGCCATCCAATTCGGGTCCTCCAACACTGAAGCTTTCTTT
CDR3 protein: CAIQFGSSNTEAFF

clone size: .
D gene: TRBD2
V gene: TRBV5-1
J gene: TRBJ2-3
CDR3 DNA: TGCGCCAGCAGCTTGGGTTGGGAGGAGCGGGGGAATAATTCCCCAGATACGCAGTATTTT
CDR3 protein: CASSLGWEERGNNSPDTQYF

clone size: .
D gene: TRBD2
V gene: TRBV5-6
J gene: TRBJ2-7
CDR3 DNA: TGTGCCAGCAGCCTCCCGGGACTAGCGGGAGTAGAGCAGTACTTC
CDR3 protein: CASSLPGLAGVEQYF

clone size: .
D gene: .
V gene: TRBV27
J gene: TRBJ1-2
CDR3 DNA: TGTGCCAGCAGTCGACCGGGGAACTATGGCTACACCTTC
CDR3 protein: CASSRPGNYGYTF

clone size: .
D gene: TRBD2
V gene: TRBV7-6
J gene: TRBJ2-1
CDR3 DNA: TGTGCCAGCAGCTTAATTATCTACGGGAGGGAGGGGAATGAGCAGTTCTTC
CDR3 protein: CASSLIIYGREGNEQFF

clone size: .
D gene: .
V gene: TRBV4-2
J gene: TRBJ1-2
CDR3 DNA: TGTGCCAGCAGGGACGGCTATGGCTACACCTTC
CDR3 protein: CASRDGYGYTF

clone size: .
D gene: TRBD1
V gene: TRBV11-1
J gene: TRBJ1-2
CDR3 DNA: TGTGCCAGCAGCTCACAGGGGGCACTAGGCTATGGCTACACCTTC
CDR3 protein: CASSSQGALGYGYTF

clone size: .
D gene: TRBD1
V gene: TRBV4-2
J gene: TRBJ1-1
CDR3 DNA: TGTGCCAGCAGCCCCGAACTATTCCGACAGGGGGCGAGGACTGAAGCTTTCTTT
CDR3 protein: CASSPELFRQGARTEAFF

clone size: .
D gene: TRBD1
V gene: TRBV29-1
J gene: TRBJ1-5
CDR3 DNA: TGCAGCGTCTCAACCGGGACAGGGGGTCAGCCCCAGCATTTT
CDR3 protein: CSVSTGTGGQPQHF

clone size: .
D gene: .
V gene: TRBV5-1
J gene: TRBJ1-4
CDR3 DNA: TGCGCCAGCAGCAGCAATGAAAAACTGTTTTTT
CDR3 protein: CASSSNEKLFF

clone size: once
D gene: .
V gene: TRBV5-4
J gene: TRBJ1-1
CDR3 DNA: TGTGCCAGCAGCTGGATGCTTACGGGGCATTATGAAGCTTTCTTT
CDR3 protein: CASSWMLTGHYEAFF

clone size: .
D gene: .
V gene: TRBV6-5
J gene: TRBJ2-6
CDR3 DNA: TGTGCCAGCAGTTTGTGGTACCCCTCTGGGGCCAACGTCCTGACTTTC
CDR3 protein: CASSLWYPSGANVLTF

clone size: few
D gene: TRBD1
V gene: TRBV6-5
J gene: TRBJ1-2
CDR3 DNA: TGTGCCAGCAGTTACTCACAGGGGGTTGGTGGCTACACCTTC
CDR3 protein: CASSYSQGVGGYTF

clone size: .
D gene: .
V gene: TRBV6-1
J gene: TRBJ1-4
CDR3 DNA: TGTGCCAGCACGGGGGAGTGGGAAAAACTGTTTTTT
CDR3 protein: CASTGEWEKLFF

clone size: once
D gene: .
V gene: TRBV7-2
J gene: TRBJ1-5
CDR3 DNA: TGTGCCAGCAGCTTAGGTCAAAGCAATCAGCCCCAGCATTTT
CDR3 protein: CASSLGQSNQPQHF

clone size: .
D gene: TRBD2
V gene: TRBV5-1
J gene: TRBJ2-2
CDR3 DNA: TGCGCCAGCAGCTTGACTAGCGCGGGATTCTTGGCCGGGGAGCTGTTTTTT
CDR3 protein: CASSLTSAGFLAGELFF

clone size: .
D gene: TRBD1
V gene: TRBV6-6
J gene: TRBJ2-7
CDR3 DNA: TGTGCCAGCAGTTACAACCAGGGGGCGTACGAGCAGTACTTC
CDR3 protein: CASSYNQGAYEQYF

clone size: .
D gene: TRBD1
V gene: TRBV29-1
J gene: TRBJ1-1
CDR3 DNA: TGCAGCGTTGAAAAATCCGGGACAGGGGATGAAGCTTTCTTT
CDR3 protein: CSVEKSGTGDEAFF

clone size: .
D gene: .
V gene: TRBV19
J gene: TRBJ1-1
CDR3 DNA: TGTGCCAGTACCCGGGGCCCGAACACTGAAGCTTTCTTT
CDR3 protein: CASTRGPNTEAFF

clone size: .
D gene: .
V gene: TRBV27
J gene: TRBJ2-1
CDR3 DNA: TGTGCCAGCAGTCCGGGGGGCGGGAGCTCCTACAATGAGCAGTTCTTC
CDR3 protein: CASSPGGGSSYNEQFF

clone size: .
D gene: .
V gene: TRBV5-1
J gene: TRBJ2-5
CDR3 DNA: TGCGCCAGCAGGGGAGGACCGCTAAGCCAAGAGACCCAGTACTTC
CDR3 protein: CASRGGPLSQETQYF

clone size: .
D gene: .
V gene: TRBV6-6
J gene: TRBJ1-2
CDR3 DNA: TGTGCCAGCAGTTACTCGAGCCAGGACCTTGGTGGCTACACCTTC
CDR3 protein: CASSYSSQDLGGYTF